The 9 T cell receptor beta chains reported below all come from one sample, sequenced in a study of regulatory T cells in long-lasting Graves disease. The time point denotes: newly diagnosed GD, antithyroid drugs for less than 3 months. The TCR library was made from RNA extracted from PBMCs. Arm-PCR of CDR3 regions with iRepertoire HTBI primers generated TCR beta libraries. TCRdb analysed the multiplex PCR reads with MiXCR anew, one entry per CDR3 protein. The table includes around 500,000 distinct CDR3 sequences, 9.5% to 15% detected once. This sample also belongs to another study, concerning T cells in Graves' hyperthyroidism and ophthalmopathy.

The starting material was peripheral blood mononuclear cells (PBMCs), obtained at new diagnosis, from a patient treated with antithyroid drugs. The receptors were gathered from a woman in her twenties or thirties with Graves disease.

This clonotype was recorded many times. The chain links TRBV28 to TRBJ2-3, with D perhaps assigned TRBD1 or TRBD2 (6 bases each). CDR1 and CDR2 (germline): MDHEN, SYDVKM. V was pared by 3 bases and J by 3 bases, with 16 bases between. This CDR3 spans 16 amino acids. CDR3 nucleotides: TGTGCCAGCAGTTTCGAGGGGGGATTAAGTACAGATACGCAGTATTTT. This encodes CASSFEGGLSTDTQYF.

This clonotype was picked up many times. V gene TRBV5-8 combines with J gene TRBJ2-7; 10 bases map to TRBD1. CDR3 length: 19 amino acids. Germline CDR1 is SGHTS and CDR2 is YDEGEE. Germline trimming cut 0 bases from V and 6 bases from J; bases unmatched to any gene: 18. CDR3 sequence: CASSLAAYTWGTGVSEQYF. The DNA of the CDR3 is TGTGCCAGCAGCTTGGCCGCATACACTTGGGGGACAGGGGTCTCCGAGCAGTACTTC.

This clonotype was seen many times. J is TRBJ1-5 and V is TRBV6-2 or TRBV6-3, with 9 bases lining up with TRBD1. With V trimmed by 4 bases and J by 6 bases, 7 bases remained unmatched. The CDR3 is 15 residues long. Germline V gives CDR1 MNHEY, CDR2 SVGEGT. The CDR3 is CASSSTGGRSQPQHF. DNA for the CDR3: TGTGCCAGCAGTTCCACAGGGGGCCGAAGTCAGCCCCAGCATTTT.

The table lists this clonotype with many counts. This rearrangement joins TRBV5-4 to TRBJ2-2; tentatively, D is TRBD2 (6 bases). The CDR3 spans 16 residues. V shed 4 bases and J shed 3 bases, with 16 bases lying between them. The germline gives CDR1 SGHNT, CDR2 YYREEE (reference sequence). The CDR3 loop reads CASSPGGGKDTGELFF. The CDR3 DNA is TGTGCCAGCAGCCCGGGCGGCGGGAAGGACACCGGGGAGCTGTTTTTT.

This clonotype was detected only a few times. This rearrangement joins TRBV20-1 to TRBJ2-7; 10 bases are a match to TRBD1. The CDR3 sequence is 14 residues long. V lost 3 bases, J lost 4 bases, and 6 bases stayed unmatched. Germline V gene lookup returns CDR1 DFQATT and CDR2 SNEGSKA (reference sequence). CDR3 sequence (DNA): TGCAGTGCTAGGGACAGGGGGAAATGGTACGAGCAGTACTTC. It codes for CSARDRGKWYEQYF.

There are many counts of this clonotype. One end of the junction does not line up with germline, which may come from a read error. V and J are TRBV5-1 and TRBJ1-2; a possible D gene is TRBD1 (5 bases). Germline values: CDR1 SGHRS, CDR2 YFSETQ. The CDR3 extends over 14 amino acids. The CDR3 bases are TGTGCCAGCAGCTTCGGAGACAGAATCTATGGCTACACCTTC. This translates into CASSFGDRIYGYTF.

The chain employs TRBV5-8 and TRBJ2-7; 9 bases agree with TRBD1. The J segment lost 12 bases and the V segment lost 3 bases, leaving 10 bases of the junction unmatched. Germline values: CDR1 SGHTS, CDR2 YDEGEE. CDR3 length: 13 residues. Here the CDR3 DNA reads TGTGCCAGCAGCTATCGGGACAGGGAGGTTCTGTACTTC. This translates into CASSYRDREVLYF.

This clonotype was detected ten times or more. The chain joins TRBV9 to TRBJ2-5, with 14 bases that match TRBD2. Germline-derived CDR1 and CDR2 are SGDLS and YYNGEE. The CDR3 runs 16 residues. Unmatched junction bases numbered 4, after V lost 2 bases and J lost 4 bases. The CDR3 DNA reads TGTGCCAGCAGCGTGACTGGACTAGCGGGAGGAGAGACCCAGTACTTC. Translation gives CASSVTGLAGGETQYF.

This clonotype was seen only a few times. This sequence joins TRBV9 and TRBJ2-3; 7 positions agree with TRBD2. Per germline, CDR1 SGDLS and CDR2 YYNGEE. The CDR3 spans 13 residues. V lost 3 bases and J lost 3; bases outside the gene matches: 1. This CDR3 is CASSAGLTDTQYF. The DNA for the CDR3 is TGTGCCAGCAGCGCGGGACTAACAGATACGCAGTATTTT.